This record covers a single T cell receptor (beta chain). These data are taken from a study of blood T cell repertoires in COVID-19. Clinical histories supplied by participants themselves formed the basis of cohort assignment. The table came from immunoSEQ multiplex PCR; TCRdb's copy has only in-frame clones and leaves some out. The sample contains around 290,000 clones, 88% of which appear only once. The CDR3 runs 18 residues. CDR1 is SGHTA and CDR2 is FQGNSA in the germline V gene. Germline trimming cut 1 base from V and 2 bases from J; bases unmatched to any gene: 12. The chain links TRBV7-2 to TRBJ1-2; 8 nucleotides match TRBD1. Material: PBMCs or T cells enriched from blood (not recorded which). This sequence originates from a woman aged 60-75 years in a cohort exposed to, infected with or recovered from COVID-19 (not recorded which). CDR3 sequence reads: CASSLVAARTGKNYGYTF. CDR3 in DNA: TGTGCCAGCAGCTTAGTCGCCGCACGGACAGGGAAGAACTATGGCTACACCTTC.